This TCR beta chain comes out of a study of T-cell memory formation after mild COVID-19. Whole-study context: Clusters were largely donor specific.

The study's findings and limits: Largely, contracting CD4+ clones fell within CM and EM, and contracting CD8+ clones within EMRA. A balance of CD4 and CD8 characterized clones contracting day 15 to 85, whereas later expanders leaned CD4+.

TCR alpha and TCR beta cDNA libraries carrying sample barcodes and UMIs came from 5'RACE with constant-segment primers. MiXCR, applied by TCRdb to the 5' RACE reads, yields one record per CDR3 protein. Among 300,000 to 400,000 distinct CDR3 sequences listed, approximately 15% were seen once. About this clonotype itself: Its antigen remains unidentified.

CDR3 size: 18 residues. The ends lost 0 bases at V and 5 bases at J; junction bases unmatched: 11. Germline CDR1 reads LGHNA; CDR2 reads YSLEER. The material sequenced was PBMCs or a T cell subset sorted from them (not recorded which). This chain joins TRBV4-3 and TRBJ1-5; 9 nucleotides align to TRBD1. This TCR came from a man between 18 and 35 years old who had mild COVID-19 (a few samples of this study predate the infection). Cell type and time point are not known. The CDR3 sequence is CASSQDVVGQGLDQPQHF. CDR3 bases: TGCGCCAGCAGCCAAGATGTGGTCGGACAGGGGTTGGATCAGCCCCAGCATTTT.